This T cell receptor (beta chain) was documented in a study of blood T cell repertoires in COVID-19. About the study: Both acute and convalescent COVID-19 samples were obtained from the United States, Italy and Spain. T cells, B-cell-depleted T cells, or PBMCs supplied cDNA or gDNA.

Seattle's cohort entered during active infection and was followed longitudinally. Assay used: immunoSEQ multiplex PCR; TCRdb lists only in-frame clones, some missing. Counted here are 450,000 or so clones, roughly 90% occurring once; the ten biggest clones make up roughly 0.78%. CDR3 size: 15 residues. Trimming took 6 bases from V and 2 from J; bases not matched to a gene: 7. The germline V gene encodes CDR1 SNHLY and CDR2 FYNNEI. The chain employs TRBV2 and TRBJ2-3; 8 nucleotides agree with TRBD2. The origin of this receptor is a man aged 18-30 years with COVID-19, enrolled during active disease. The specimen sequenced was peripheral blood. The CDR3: CASRVLAAYTDTQYF. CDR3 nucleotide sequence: TGTGCCAGCAGGGTACTAGCGGCATACACAGATACGCAGTATTTT.